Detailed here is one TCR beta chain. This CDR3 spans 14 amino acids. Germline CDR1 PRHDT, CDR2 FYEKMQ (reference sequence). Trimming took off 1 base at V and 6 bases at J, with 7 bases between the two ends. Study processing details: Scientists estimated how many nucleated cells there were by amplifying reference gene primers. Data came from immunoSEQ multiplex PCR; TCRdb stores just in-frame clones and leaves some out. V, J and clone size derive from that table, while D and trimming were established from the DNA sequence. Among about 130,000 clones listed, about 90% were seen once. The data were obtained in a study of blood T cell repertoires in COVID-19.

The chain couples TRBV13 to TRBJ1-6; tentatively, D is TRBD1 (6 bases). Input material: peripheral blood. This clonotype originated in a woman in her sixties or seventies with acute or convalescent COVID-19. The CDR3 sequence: CASSLAGANSPLHF. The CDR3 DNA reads TGTGCCAGCAGCTTAGCAGGGGCTAATTCACCCCTCCACTTT.